These 7 T cell receptor beta chains share one sample of origin, sequenced in a study of beta chain features in type 1 diabetes. Study-level findings and limits: Type 1 diabetes patients showed a moderate but significant shortening of TCRB CDR3s in all four CD4+ subsets.

Antigens of these TCRs are unknown. Sequencing targeted expressed TCRB transcripts, as all isolated RNA had been reverse transcribed. The repertoire was sequenced with immunoSEQ multiplex PCR; TCRdb's copy has only in-frame clones and lacks some. Among hundreds of thousands of clones listed, about an eighth were seen once. Sequenced: naive CD4+ T cells from blood. The receptors derive from a man aged 18 to 30 with type 1 diabetes.

V is TRBV5-6 and J is TRBJ2-1; 7 bases line up with TRBD1. CDR3 length: 15 amino acids. Germline assignment: CDR1 SGHDT and CDR2 YYEEEE. The J segment lost 4 bases and the V segment lost 3 bases, leaving 7 bases of the junction unmatched. The CDR3 DNA reads TGTGCCAGCAGCTCGCCGGGACAGATTTACAATGAGCAGTTCTTC. Translating it yields CASSSPGQIYNEQFF.

In this sample, this clone turned up a few times. The J gene is TRBJ1-1, the V gene TRBV7-9; D possibly corresponds to TRBD1 (5 bases). Trimming left V 4 bases short and J 4 bases short, with 13 bases between. Germline CDR1 and CDR2: SEHNR and FQNEAQ (reference sequence). The CDR3 runs 14 residues. CDR3 residues: CASSSGTRSTEAFF. CDR3 sequence (DNA): TGTGCCAGCAGCTCCGGGACCCGTAGCACTGAAGCTTTCTTT.

The chain is built from TRBV11-2 and TRBJ2-5; no firm D call. The CDR3 runs to 16 residues. Trimming took 0 bases from V and 5 from J, leaving 16 bases between them. Germline lookup yields CDR1 SGHAT and CDR2 FQNNGV. CDR3 region: CASSLEGVVSGETQYF. The CDR3 region has the DNA TGTGCCAGCAGCTTAGAAGGTGTCGTGTCCGGGGAGACCCAGTACTTC.

The J gene is TRBJ1-5, the V gene TRBV28; 7 nucleotides align to TRBD1. Germline values: CDR1 MDHEN, CDR2 SYDVKM. CDR3 length: 15 residues. With V trimmed by 4 bases and J by 7 bases, 10 bases remained unmatched. CDR3 sequence: CASSSPDRNGQPQHF. CDR3 bases: TGTGCCAGCAGTTCTCCGGACAGGAATGGACAGCCCCAGCATTTT.

This sequence joins TRBV10-3 and TRBJ1-1; D is unresolved. The V gene lost 0 bases and the J gene lost 0 bases, with 14 bases spanning the gap. The germline gives CDR1 ENHRY, CDR2 SYGVKD. The CDR3 is 17 residues long. DNA of the CDR3: TGTGCCATCAGTGAGTCGAGGATGTTGGGGTTGAACACTGAAGCTTTCTTT. It specifies CAISESRMLGLNTEAFF.

This clone was seen a few times. The chain recombines TRBV13 with TRBJ1-4; 9 bases agree with TRBD1. The CDR3 is 16 residues long. Germline CDR1 PRHDT, CDR2 FYEKMQ (reference sequence). With 0 bases clipped from V and 8 bases from J, the junction kept 7 bases outside the gene matches. CDR3 nucleotide sequence: TGTGCCAGCAGCTTAGGCGCAGGGACAGGGAGCGAAAAACTGTTTTTT. Translated, it gives CASSLGAGTGSEKLFF.

The genes are TRBV2 and TRBJ1-1; D remains unclear. Germline assignment: CDR1 SNHLY and CDR2 FYNNEI. This CDR3 is built from 14 residues. Trimming took off 2 bases at V and 0 bases at J, with 7 bases between the two ends. In DNA, the CDR3 is TGTGCCAGCAGTGAATCTTCTTTGAACACTGAAGCTTTCTTT. Protein: CASSESSLNTEAFF.